Listed below are T cell receptor beta chains from one sample, sequenced in a study of blood T cells in healthy people across ages. Each CDR3 protein is one row after TCRdb ran MiXCR on the 5' RACE reads. The sample lists about 670,000 distinct CDR3 sequences; roughly 43% were seen once. The sample comprised blood. These receptors were obtained from a man older than 75 in good health. CDR3s include the opening cysteine and the closing phenylalanine or tryptophan. The order of the fields is V gene, J gene, CDR3 protein.

v_gene: TRBV4-3
j_gene: TRBJ2-1
CDR3aa: CASSQAAGLRDEQFF

v_gene: TRBV10-3
j_gene: TRBJ2-7
CDR3aa: CAISRRDRETSSPYEQYF

v_gene: TRBV5-1
j_gene: TRBJ2-5
CDR3aa: CASSLQDSQETQYF

v_gene: TRBV7-2
j_gene: TRBJ2-1
CDR3aa: CASSYGGMGYNEQFF

v_gene: TRBV10-3
j_gene: TRBJ1-2
CDR3aa: CAISERARQGLYYGYTF

v_gene: TRBV6-2/TRBV6-3
j_gene: TRBJ2-3
CDR3aa: CASSYSLQGAHTDTQYF

v_gene: TRBV10-1
j_gene: TRBJ2-7
CDR3aa: CASSLGDRDEQYF

v_gene: TRBV6-5
j_gene: .
CDR3aa: CASSYGQLGLYEQYF

v_gene: TRBV12-3/TRBV12-4
j_gene: TRBJ1-4
CDR3aa: CASRQTGTGNEELFF

v_gene: TRBV5-8
j_gene: TRBJ2-3
CDR3aa: CASSLRYRGPTDTQYF

v_gene: TRBV20-1
j_gene: .
CDR3aa: CSATGTAIYNEQYF

v_gene: TRBV7-2
j_gene: TRBJ2-1
CDR3aa: CASSPGQANNEQFF

v_gene: TRBV20-1
j_gene: TRBJ2-1
CDR3aa: CSANGGQGIYNEQFF

v_gene: TRBV7-2
j_gene: .
CDR3aa: CASSLVRDRYNEQYF

v_gene: TRBV29-1
j_gene: TRBJ2-5
CDR3aa: CSVPGTGEETQYF

v_gene: TRBV3-1
j_gene: TRBJ2-3
CDR3aa: CASSQWTAPDTQYF

v_gene: TRBV29-1
j_gene: TRBJ2-5
CDR3aa: CSVRWGGQETQYF

v_gene: TRBV7-2
j_gene: TRBJ1-6
CDR3aa: CASSLTSPLHF

v_gene: TRBV7-2
j_gene: TRBJ2-3
CDR3aa: CASSRDGFSTDTQYF

v_gene: TRBV29-1
j_gene: TRBJ2-1
CDR3aa: CSAKGGGRGNEQFF

v_gene: TRBV5-1
j_gene: TRBJ1-2
CDR3aa: CASSFSADGGSGYTF

v_gene: TRBV3-1
j_gene: TRBJ2-5
CDR3aa: CASSPRGGFGETQYF

v_gene: TRBV7-2
j_gene: .
CDR3aa: CASSSPRTSGRAYNEQYF

v_gene: TRBV7-6
j_gene: TRBJ1-5
CDR3aa: CASSLGQGYQPQHF

v_gene: TRBV9
j_gene: TRBJ2-5
CDR3aa: CASSLTSLETQYF

v_gene: TRBV5-5
j_gene: TRBJ1-4
CDR3aa: CASSHRIRTNEKPFF

v_gene: TRBV7-9
j_gene: TRBJ1-2
CDR3aa: CASRAGQGRNYGYTF

v_gene: TRBV29-1
j_gene: TRBJ2-2
CDR3aa: CSANTGFIGAGELFF

v_gene: TRBV20-1
j_gene: TRBJ2-7
CDR3aa: CSALTGGGWMHEQYF

v_gene: TRBV4-3
j_gene: TRBJ2-1
CDR3aa: CASSRRTDNEQFF

v_gene: TRBV20-1
j_gene: TRBJ2-3
CDR3aa: CSAQGTDTQYF

v_gene: TRBV5-1
j_gene: TRBJ2-1
CDR3aa: CASSLSGTYNEQFF

v_gene: TRBV28
j_gene: TRBJ2-1
CDR3aa: CATVAGGIYNEQFF

v_gene: TRBV4-3
j_gene: TRBJ2-3
CDR3aa: CASSRGVIAGGTDTQYF

v_gene: TRBV20-1
j_gene: TRBJ2-7
CDR3aa: CSATRQASSYEQYF

v_gene: TRBV6-2/TRBV6-3
j_gene: TRBJ2-1
CDR3aa: CASSYSTLGGEQFF

v_gene: TRBV12-3/TRBV12-4
j_gene: TRBJ2-3
CDR3aa: CASSLGGSTDMQYF

v_gene: TRBV4-3
j_gene: TRBJ2-7
CDR3aa: CASSQDSGRERVYEQYF

v_gene: TRBV29-1
j_gene: .
CDR3aa: CAVTAPNEQYF

v_gene: TRBV3-1
j_gene: TRBJ1-5
CDR3aa: CASSRAVGNQPQHF

v_gene: TRBV5-1
j_gene: TRBJ2-4
CDR3aa: CASRPGDRYKNIQYF

v_gene: TRBV28
j_gene: TRBJ1-2
CDR3aa: CASSLIEGQVYGYTF

v_gene: TRBV28
j_gene: TRBJ2-3
CDR3aa: CASLGTPYPSSTDTQYF

v_gene: TRBV28
j_gene: TRBJ1-2
CDR3aa: CASSLAGGSDYGYTF

v_gene: TRBV11-2
j_gene: TRBJ2-1
CDR3aa: CASSIEMGGGDEQFF

v_gene: TRBV12-3/TRBV12-4
j_gene: TRBJ1-1
CDR3aa: CASRSRQVYTEAFF

v_gene: TRBV9
j_gene: TRBJ2-1
CDR3aa: CASSAGLAGYSYNEQFF

v_gene: TRBV5-1
j_gene: TRBJ1-6
CDR3aa: CASSLSGANSPLHF

v_gene: TRBV7-2
j_gene: TRBJ2-1
CDR3aa: CASSLTTTGTSGIGSYNEQFF

v_gene: TRBV6-5
j_gene: TRBJ2-3
CDR3aa: CASSNPGDLYTQYF